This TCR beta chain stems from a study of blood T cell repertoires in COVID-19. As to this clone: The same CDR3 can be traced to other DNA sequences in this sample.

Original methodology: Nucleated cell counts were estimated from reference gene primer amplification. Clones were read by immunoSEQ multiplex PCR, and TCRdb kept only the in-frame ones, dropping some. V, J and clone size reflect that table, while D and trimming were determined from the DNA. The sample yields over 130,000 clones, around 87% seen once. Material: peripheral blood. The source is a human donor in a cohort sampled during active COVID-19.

CDR3 protein: CASSPPLSYEQYF. The CDR3 DNA follows: TGTGCCAGCAGCCCCCCCCTCTCCTACGAGCAGTACTTC. The V and J genes are TRBV3-1 (or the pseudogene TRBV3-2) and TRBJ2-7; D is unresolved. The germline gives CDR1 LGHDT, CDR2 YNNKEL (reference sequence). V dropped 4 bases and J dropped 0 bases, with 7 bases sitting between them. The CDR3 has 13 residues.